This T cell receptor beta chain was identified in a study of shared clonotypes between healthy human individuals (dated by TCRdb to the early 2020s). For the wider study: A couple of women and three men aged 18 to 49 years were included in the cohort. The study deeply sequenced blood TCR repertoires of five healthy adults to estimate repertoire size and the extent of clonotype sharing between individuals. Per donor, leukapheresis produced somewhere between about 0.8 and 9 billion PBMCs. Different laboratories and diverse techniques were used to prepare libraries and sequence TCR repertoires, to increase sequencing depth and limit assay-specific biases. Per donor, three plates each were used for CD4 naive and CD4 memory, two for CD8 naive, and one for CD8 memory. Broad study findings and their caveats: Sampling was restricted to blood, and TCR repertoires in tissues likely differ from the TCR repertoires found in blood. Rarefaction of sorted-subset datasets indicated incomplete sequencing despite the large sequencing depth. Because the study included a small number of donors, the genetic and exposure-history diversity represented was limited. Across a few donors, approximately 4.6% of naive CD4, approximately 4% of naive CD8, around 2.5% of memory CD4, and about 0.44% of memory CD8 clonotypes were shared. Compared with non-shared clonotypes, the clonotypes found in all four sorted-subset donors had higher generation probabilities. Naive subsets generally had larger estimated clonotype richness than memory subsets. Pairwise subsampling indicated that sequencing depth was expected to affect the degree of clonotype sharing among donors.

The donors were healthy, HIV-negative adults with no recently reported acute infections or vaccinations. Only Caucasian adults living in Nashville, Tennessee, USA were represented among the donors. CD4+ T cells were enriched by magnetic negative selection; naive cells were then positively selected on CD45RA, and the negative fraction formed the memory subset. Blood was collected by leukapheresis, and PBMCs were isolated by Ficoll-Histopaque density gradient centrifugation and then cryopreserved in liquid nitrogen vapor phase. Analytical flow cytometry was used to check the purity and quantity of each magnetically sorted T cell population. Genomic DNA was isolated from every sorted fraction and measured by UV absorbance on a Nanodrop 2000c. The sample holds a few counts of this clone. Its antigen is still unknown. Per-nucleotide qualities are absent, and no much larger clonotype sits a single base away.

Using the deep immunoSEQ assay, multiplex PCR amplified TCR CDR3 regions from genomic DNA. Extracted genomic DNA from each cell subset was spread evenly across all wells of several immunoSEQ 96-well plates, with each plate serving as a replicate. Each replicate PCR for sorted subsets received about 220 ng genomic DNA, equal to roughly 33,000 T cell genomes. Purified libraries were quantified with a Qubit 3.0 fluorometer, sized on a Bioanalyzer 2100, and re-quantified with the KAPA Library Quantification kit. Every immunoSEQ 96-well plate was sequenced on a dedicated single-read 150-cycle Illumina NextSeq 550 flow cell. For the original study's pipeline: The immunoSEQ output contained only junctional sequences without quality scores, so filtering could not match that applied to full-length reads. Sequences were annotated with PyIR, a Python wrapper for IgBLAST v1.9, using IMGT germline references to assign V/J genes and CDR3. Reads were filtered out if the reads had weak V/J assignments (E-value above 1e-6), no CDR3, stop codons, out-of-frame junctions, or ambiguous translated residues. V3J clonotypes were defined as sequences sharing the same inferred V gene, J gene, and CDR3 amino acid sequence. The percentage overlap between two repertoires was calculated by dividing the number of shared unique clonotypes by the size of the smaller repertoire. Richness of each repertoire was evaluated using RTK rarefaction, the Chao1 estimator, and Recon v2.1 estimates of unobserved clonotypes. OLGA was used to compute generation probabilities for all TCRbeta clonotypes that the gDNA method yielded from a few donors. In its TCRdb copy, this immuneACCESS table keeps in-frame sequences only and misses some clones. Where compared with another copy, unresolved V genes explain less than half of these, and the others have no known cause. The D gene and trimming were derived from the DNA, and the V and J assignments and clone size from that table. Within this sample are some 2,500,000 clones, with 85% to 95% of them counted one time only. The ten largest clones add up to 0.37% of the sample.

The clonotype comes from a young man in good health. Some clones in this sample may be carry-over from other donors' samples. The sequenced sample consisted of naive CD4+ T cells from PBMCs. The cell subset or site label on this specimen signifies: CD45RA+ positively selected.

The CDR3 protein sequence reads: CASSTVTYNQPQHF. The nucleotides are TGTGCCAGTAGTACGGTCACGTACAATCAGCCCCAGCATTTT. The chain uses TRBV19 and TRBJ1-5, with the D gene uncertain. As encoded in the germline V gene (reference sequence), CDR1 is LNHDA while CDR2 is SQIVND. There are 14 amino acids in the CDR3, from cysteine to phenylalanine inclusive. Of the read, only the CDR3 DNA is kept; its 42 bases are in frame from base 1. V sheds 4 bases and J sheds 3 bases, leaving 10 bases between their ends. This CDR3, with the reference TRBV19 and TRBJ1-5 proteins standing in past its ends, gives the full variable domain DGGITQSPKYLFRKEGQNVTLSCEQNLNHDAMYWYRQDPGQGLRLIYYSQIVNDFQKGDIAEGYSVSREKKESFPLTVTSAQKNPTAFYLCASSTVTYNQPQHFGDGTRLSIL.